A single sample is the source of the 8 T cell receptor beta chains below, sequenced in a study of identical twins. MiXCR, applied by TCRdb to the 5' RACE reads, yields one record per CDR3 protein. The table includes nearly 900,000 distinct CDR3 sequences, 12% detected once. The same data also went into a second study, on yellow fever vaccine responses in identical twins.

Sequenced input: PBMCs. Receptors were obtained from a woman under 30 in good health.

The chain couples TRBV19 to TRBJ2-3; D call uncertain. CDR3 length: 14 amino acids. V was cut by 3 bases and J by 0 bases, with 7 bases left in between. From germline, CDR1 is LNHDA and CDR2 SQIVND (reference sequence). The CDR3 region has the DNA TGTGCCAGTAGTATTCTAAAAAGCACAGATACGCAGTATTTT. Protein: CASSILKSTDTQYF.

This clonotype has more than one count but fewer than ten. CDR3 in amino acids: CATSRDQDPVIRDTQYF. The CDR3 bases are TGTGCCACCAGCAGAGATCAGGACCCCGTAATTAGAGATACGCAGTATTTT. V and J are TRBV15 and TRBJ2-3; D not certain. The CDR3 contains 17 residues. Between the trimmed V and J ends, which lost 0 bases and 5 bases, there was a span of 18 bases. Germline V gives CDR1 LNHNV, CDR2 YYDKDF (reference sequence).

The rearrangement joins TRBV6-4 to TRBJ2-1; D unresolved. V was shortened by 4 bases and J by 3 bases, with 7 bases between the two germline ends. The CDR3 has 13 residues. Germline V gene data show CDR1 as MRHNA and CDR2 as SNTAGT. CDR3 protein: CASSGHIYNEQFF. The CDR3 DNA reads TGTGCCAGCAGTGGGCATATCTACAATGAGCAGTTCTTC.

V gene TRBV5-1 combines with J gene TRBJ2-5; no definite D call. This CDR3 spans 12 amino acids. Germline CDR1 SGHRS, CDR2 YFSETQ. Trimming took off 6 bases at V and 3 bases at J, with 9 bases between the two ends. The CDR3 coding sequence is TGCGCCAGCACCGAAACGAAAGAGACCCAGTACTTC. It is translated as CASTETKETQYF.

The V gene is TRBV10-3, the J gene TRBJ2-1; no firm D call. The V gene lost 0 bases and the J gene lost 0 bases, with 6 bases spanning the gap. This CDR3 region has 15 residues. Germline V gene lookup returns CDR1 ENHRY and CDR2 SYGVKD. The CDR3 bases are TGTGCCATCAGTGAGTCGGGGATCTCCTACAATGAGCAGTTCTTC. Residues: CAISESGISYNEQFF.

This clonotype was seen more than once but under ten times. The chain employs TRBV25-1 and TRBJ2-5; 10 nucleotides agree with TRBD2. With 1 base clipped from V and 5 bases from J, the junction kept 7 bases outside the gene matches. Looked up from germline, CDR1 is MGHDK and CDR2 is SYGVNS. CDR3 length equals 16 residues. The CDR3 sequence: CASSESPSGSGETQYF. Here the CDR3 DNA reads TGTGCCAGCAGTGAATCGCCTAGCGGGAGCGGGGAGACCCAGTACTTC.

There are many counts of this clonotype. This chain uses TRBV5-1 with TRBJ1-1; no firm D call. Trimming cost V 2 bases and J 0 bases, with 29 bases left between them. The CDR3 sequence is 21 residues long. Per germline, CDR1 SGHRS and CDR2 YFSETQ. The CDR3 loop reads CASSFQPLLFGETDMNTEAFF. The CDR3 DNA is TGCGCCAGCAGCTTTCAACCCCTACTATTTGGGGAGACCGATATGAACACTGAAGCTTTCTTT.

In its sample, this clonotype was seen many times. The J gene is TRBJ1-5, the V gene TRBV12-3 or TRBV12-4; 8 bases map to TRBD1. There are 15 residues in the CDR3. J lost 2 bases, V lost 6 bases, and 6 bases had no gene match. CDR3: CASSTTGAGNQPQHF. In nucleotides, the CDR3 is TGTGCCAGCAGCACGACAGGGGCTGGCAATCAGCCCCAGCATTTT.